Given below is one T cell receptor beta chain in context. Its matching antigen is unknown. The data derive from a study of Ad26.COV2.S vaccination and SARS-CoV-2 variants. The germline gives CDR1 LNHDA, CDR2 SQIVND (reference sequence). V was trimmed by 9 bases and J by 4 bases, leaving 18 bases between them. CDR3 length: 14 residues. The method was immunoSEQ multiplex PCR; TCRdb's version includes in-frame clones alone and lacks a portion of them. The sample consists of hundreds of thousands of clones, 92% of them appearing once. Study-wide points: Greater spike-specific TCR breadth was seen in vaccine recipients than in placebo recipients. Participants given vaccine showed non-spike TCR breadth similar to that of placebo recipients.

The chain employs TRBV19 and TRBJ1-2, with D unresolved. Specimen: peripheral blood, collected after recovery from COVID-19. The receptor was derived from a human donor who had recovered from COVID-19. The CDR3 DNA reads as TGTGCCAGCAATACACAGAGATCTAGCTATGGCTACACCTTC. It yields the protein CASNTQRSSYGYTF.